Shown below are 17 T cell receptor beta chains from a single sample sequenced in a study of OX40 agonist ivuxolimab in advanced cancers. Sequenced by immunoSEQ multiplex PCR; TCRdb stores in-frame clones only, minus some. The sample carries tens of thousands of clones, 90% recorded once. The sample in question was CD4+ or CD8+ T cells sorted from blood, obtained in a trial of the OX40 agonist ivuxolimab. These receptors were obtained from an adult with an advanced solid tumor such as melanoma, head and neck, liver or kidney cancer.

V is TRBV7-2 and J is TRBJ2-1; D might be TRBD1 (5 bases). V lost 2 bases to trimming and J lost 4 bases, with 12 bases between them. CDR3 length: 15 residues. CDR1 is SGHTA, CDR2 FQGNSA, per germline. The CDR3, as DNA: TGTGCCAGCAGCTTATTCTTACAGGCTTACAATGAGCAGTTCTTC. Translation gives CASSLFLQAYNEQFF.

The chain links TRBV27 to TRBJ2-7; possible D gene TRBD1, 6 bases. Trimming cost V 5 bases and J 5 bases, with 16 bases left between them. This CDR3 region has 14 residues. CDR1 and CDR2 from the germline V gene are MNHEY and SMNVEV (reference sequence). The CDR3, as DNA: TGTGCCAGCAGTCCGTCGGACAGACCCCACGAGCAGTACTTC. This translates into CASSPSDRPHEQYF.

This clone has only one observation. The chain couples TRBV5-1 to TRBJ2-6, with 7 bases that match TRBD1. The V and J ends lost 0 bases and 2 bases, in that order; junction bases with no gene match: 5. This CDR3 has 17 amino acids. Germline CDR1 reads SGHRS; CDR2 reads YFSETQ. The CDR3 DNA sequence: TGCGCCAGCAGCTTGGCCAGCAGGGGGACTGGGGCCAACGTCCTGACTTTC. This codes for CASSLASRGTGANVLTF. Variable domain in full (rest from reference TRBV5-1 and TRBJ2-6): KAGVTQTPRYLIKTRGQQVTLSCSPISGHRSVSWYQQTPGQGLQFLFEYFSETQRNKGNFPGRFSGRQFSNSRSEMNVSTLELGDSALYLCASSLASRGTGANVLTFGAGSRLTVL.

The genes are TRBV9 and TRBJ2-6, with D unclear. The germline V and J ends were trimmed by 1 base and 2 bases, with 7 bases remaining between them. The CDR3 extends over 15 amino acids. Germline V gives CDR1 SGDLS, CDR2 YYNGEE. The chain's CDR3 is CASSVTVTGANVLTF. CDR3 in DNA: TGTGCCAGCAGCGTAACTGTAACTGGGGCCAACGTCCTGACTTTC.

J is TRBJ1-2 and V is TRBV28; TRBD1 matches 9 bases. The junction had 8 bases not matched to a gene; V was cut back by 0 bases and J by 6 bases. Germline V CDR1 and CDR2: MDHEN, SYDVKM. The CDR3 totals 16 residues. The CDR3 coding sequence is TGTGCCAGCAGTTTATGGTCGACAGGGGGATCCAATGGCTACACCTTC. Protein: CASSLWSTGGSNGYTF.

The chain uses TRBV11-3 and TRBJ2-7; no firm D call. The V gene's germline CDR1 is SGHNT and CDR2 YENEEA. The CDR3 is 11 residues long. Trimming cost V 1 base and J 6 bases, with 4 bases left between them. The CDR3 spells CASSLGSEQYF. CDR3 in DNA: TGTGCCAGCAGCTTAGGGTCCGAGCAGTACTTC.

This clone has a handful of counts. The chain joins TRBV6-4 to TRBJ1-1, with 8 positions matching TRBD1. Per the germline V gene, CDR1 is MRHNA and CDR2 is SNTAGT. The V and J ends lost 6 bases and 0 bases, in that order; junction bases with no gene match: 0. This CDR3 has 13 amino acids. The chain's CDR3 is CASSRGLNTEAFF. The CDR3 bases are TGTGCCAGCAGCAGGGGGCTGAACACTGAAGCTTTCTTT.

J is TRBJ2-1 and V is TRBV2; 8 positions match TRBD2. This CDR3 spans 16 amino acids. CDR1 is SNHLY and CDR2 is FYNNEI in the germline V gene. V lost 7 bases, J lost 2 bases, and 10 bases stayed unmatched. CDR3 coding DNA: TGTGCCAGCACTTTGCGGGAGGCCGTGCCCTACAATGAGCAGTTCTTC. This codes for CASTLREAVPYNEQFF.

The table lists this clone with a count of one. This rearrangement joins TRBV30 to TRBJ1-5; D is unclear. This CDR3 has 13 amino acids. Germline V gene lookup returns CDR1 GTSNPN and CDR2 SVGIG (reference sequence). Trimming removed 3 bases from V and 12 bases from J, with 18 bases in between. The CDR3 region is CAWRPPSGELQHF. The CDR3 DNA sequence: TGTGCCTGGAGACCTCCCAGCGGAGAGCTCCAGCATTTT.

V usage is TRBV11-2 and J usage is TRBJ2-5; 8 bases fit TRBD1. The CDR3 extends over 16 amino acids. The germline CDR1 and CDR2 sequences are SGHAT and FQNNGV. Trimming took 3 bases from V and 3 from J; bases not matched to a gene: 9. CDR3 region: CASSLWVRGRKETQYF. CDR3 DNA: TGTGCCAGCAGCTTGTGGGTCAGGGGGCGAAAAGAGACCCAGTACTTC.

The gene calls are TRBV27 and TRBJ2-1; D unclear. Trimming cost V 6 bases and J 0 bases, with 18 bases left between them. Germline lookup yields CDR1 MNHEY and CDR2 SMNVEV (reference sequence). This CDR3 comprises 17 residues. The CDR3 DNA is TGTGCCAGCAGAGCTCGTGGCCCACCGACCTCCTACAATGAGCAGTTCTTC. It translates to CASRARGPPTSYNEQFF.

The chain links TRBV19 to TRBJ2-7; no definite D call. The V gene lost 2 bases and the J gene lost 0 bases, with 8 bases spanning the gap. Germline lookup yields CDR1 LNHDA and CDR2 SQIVND (reference sequence). This CDR3 is 14 amino acids long. In DNA, the CDR3 is TGTGCCAGTAGTATATCAGGTGCCTCCTACGAGCAGTACTTC. It codes for CASSISGASYEQYF.

The chain recombines TRBV29-1 with TRBJ2-2; D not certain. Trimming removed 7 bases at V and 2 bases at J, with 11 bases between. Germline CDR1 SQVTM, CDR2 ANQGSEA. The CDR3 is made up of 13 amino acids. The DNA of the CDR3 is TGCAGCGCTTGGACCACCAACACCGGGGAGCTGTTTTTT. This translates into CSAWTTNTGELFF.

The chain joins TRBV6-5 to TRBJ2-1, with 14 bases matching TRBD2. Per the germline V gene, CDR1 is MNHEY and CDR2 is SVGAGI. The CDR3 contains 14 residues. Trimming at V came to 8 bases and at J to 6 bases, leaving 3 bases not matched to a gene. CDR3 DNA sequence: TGTGCCAGCGGACTAGCGGGGGGTGGCAATGAGCAGTTCTTC. This gives the protein CASGLAGGGNEQFF.

V and J are TRBV11-3 and TRBJ2-1, with D perhaps matching TRBD1 (5 bases). Germline assignment: CDR1 SGHNT and CDR2 YENEEA. The CDR3 runs to 13 residues. V lost 1 base and J 4 bases, leaving 5 bases between the germline ends. The CDR3 nucleotides are TGTGCCAGCAGCTTAGCAGGGTACAATGAGCAGTTCTTC. Amino acids: CASSLAGYNEQFF. Full variable domain (missing parts from reference TRBV11-3 and TRBJ2-1): EAGVVQSPRYKIIEKKQPVAFWCNPISGHNTLYWYLQNLGQGPELLIRYENEEAVDDSQLPKDRFSAERLKGVDSTLKIQPAELGDSAVYLCASSLAGYNEQFFGPGTRLTVL.

The chain joins TRBV7-2 to TRBJ2-5, with TRBD1 matching 8 bases. CDR1 and CDR2 (germline): SGHTA, FQGNSA. This CDR3 has 13 residues. The J segment lost 4 bases and the V segment lost 5 bases, leaving 3 bases of the junction unmatched. This chain's CDR3 is CASSPGTGETQYF. The CDR3 coding sequence is TGTGCCAGCAGCCCGGGGACAGGAGAGACCCAGTACTTC.

The chain uses TRBV7-9 and TRBJ1-4, with D possibly being TRBD1 (5 bases). V lost 4 bases to trimming and J lost 7 bases, with 13 bases between them. This CDR3 comprises 14 residues. The germline gives CDR1 SEHNR, CDR2 FQNEAQ (reference sequence). CDR3: CASSSSGGGEKLFF. The CDR3 DNA is TGTGCCAGCAGCTCTAGTGGGGGGGGTGAAAAACTGTTTTTT.